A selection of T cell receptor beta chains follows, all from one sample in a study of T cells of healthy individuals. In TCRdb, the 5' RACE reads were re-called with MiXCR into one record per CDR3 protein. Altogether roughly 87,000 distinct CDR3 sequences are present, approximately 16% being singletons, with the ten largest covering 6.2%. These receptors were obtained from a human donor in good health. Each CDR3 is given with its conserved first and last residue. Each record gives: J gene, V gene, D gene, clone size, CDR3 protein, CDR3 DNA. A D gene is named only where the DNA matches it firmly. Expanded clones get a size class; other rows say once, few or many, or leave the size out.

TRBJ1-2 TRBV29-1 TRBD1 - CSVEDQGAGGYTF TGCAGCGTTGAAGATCAGGGGGCGGGGGGCTACACCTTC
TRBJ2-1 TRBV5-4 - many CASSAGQHEQFF TGTGCCAGCAGCGCGGGACAGCATGAGCAGTTCTTC
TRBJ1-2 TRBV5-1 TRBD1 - CASSFLSTGGAGYTF TGCGCCAGCAGCTTTCTTTCAACAGGGGGTGCTGGCTACACCTTC
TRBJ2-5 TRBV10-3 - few CAISDRETQYF TGTGCCATCAGTGATCGAGAGACCCAGTACTTC
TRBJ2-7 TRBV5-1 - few CASSSGDLSYEQYF TGCGCCAGCAGCTCCGGGGACCTCTCCTACGAGCAGTACTTC
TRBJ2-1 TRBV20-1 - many CSARDLMGGYEQFF TGCAGTGCTAGAGATCTTATGGGGGGATATGAGCAGTTCTTC
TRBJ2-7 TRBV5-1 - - CASSLDPSGEQYF TGCGCCAGCAGCTTGGACCCGTCGGGCGAGCAGTACTTC
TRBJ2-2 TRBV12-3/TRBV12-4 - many CASSQWGRNTGELFF TGTGCCAGCAGTCAGTGGGGGAGGAACACCGGGGAGCTGTTTTTT
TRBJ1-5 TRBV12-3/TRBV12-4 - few CASSLLGGSNQPQHF TGTGCCAGCAGTTTGTTGGGGGGAAGCAATCAGCCCCAGCATTTT
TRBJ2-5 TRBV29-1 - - CSVIPDLREETQYF TGCAGCGTCATCCCGGACCTGCGGGAAGAGACCCAGTACTTC
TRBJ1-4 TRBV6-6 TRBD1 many CASTWTGKTNEKLFF TGTGCCAGCACCTGGACAGGGAAGACTAATGAAAAACTGTTTTTT
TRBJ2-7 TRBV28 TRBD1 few CASSPDRGREQYF TGTGCCAGCAGTCCCGACAGGGGGCGAGAGCAGTACTTC
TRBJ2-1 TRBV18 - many CASSPQGDEQFF TGTGCCAGCTCACCTCAGGGTGATGAGCAGTTCTTC
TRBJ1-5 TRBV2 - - CASSYANIVRTDNQPQHF TGTGCCAGCAGTTACGCTAATATCGTTCGGACAGACAATCAGCCCCAGCATTTT
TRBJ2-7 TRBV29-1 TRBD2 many CSVEASGRGYEQYF TGCAGCGTTGAGGCTAGCGGGAGGGGGTACGAGCAGTACTTC
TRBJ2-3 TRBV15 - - CATSRQQGDTQYF TGTGCCACCAGCAGACAACAAGGAGATACGCAGTATTTT
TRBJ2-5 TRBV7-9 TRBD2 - CASSPPSGKEETQYF TGTGCCAGCAGCCCCCCGAGCGGGAAAGAAGAGACCCAGTACTTC
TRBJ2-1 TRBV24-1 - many CATSVTDPGNEQFF TGTGCCACCAGTGTCACCGACCCGGGCAATGAGCAGTTCTTC
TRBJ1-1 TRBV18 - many CASSRFVAGSAEAFF TGTGCCAGCTCACGTTTTGTAGCCGGTAGCGCTGAAGCTTTCTTT
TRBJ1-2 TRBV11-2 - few CASGGTFHYGYTF TGTGCCAGCGGGGGGACATTTCACTATGGCTACACCTTC
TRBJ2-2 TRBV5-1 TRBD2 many CASSLAPSGGTGELFF TGCGCCAGCAGCTTGGCCCCTAGCGGGGGCACCGGGGAGCTGTTTTTT
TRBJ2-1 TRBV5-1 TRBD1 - CASSLAGQGWGEQFF TGCGCCAGCAGCTTGGCGGGACAGGGCTGGGGTGAGCAGTTCTTC
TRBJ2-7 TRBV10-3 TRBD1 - CAIRRRDRGPEQYF TGTGCCATCAGGCGGAGGGACAGGGGGCCCGAGCAGTACTTC
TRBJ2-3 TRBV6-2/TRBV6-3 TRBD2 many CASSLQLAGGADTQYF TGTGCCAGCAGCCTCCAACTAGCGGGAGGGGCAGATACGCAGTATTTT
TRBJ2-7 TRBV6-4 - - CASRQGMYEQYF TGTGCCAGCAGGCAGGGGATGTACGAGCAGTACTTC
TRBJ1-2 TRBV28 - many CASRMNYGYTF TGTGCCAGCAGGATGAACTATGGCTACACCTTC
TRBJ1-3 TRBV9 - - CASSVEIWSNSGGNTIYF TGTGCCAGCAGCGTAGAAATCTGGAGTAATTCGGGTGGAAACACCATATATTTT
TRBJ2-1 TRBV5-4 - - CASSLNSLASYNEQFF TGTGCCAGCAGCTTGAATAGCCTGGCTTCCTACAATGAGCAGTTCTTC
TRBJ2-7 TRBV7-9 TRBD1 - CASSHTGVVGYEQYF TGTGCCAGCAGCCATACAGGGGTGGTTGGCTACGAGCAGTACTTC
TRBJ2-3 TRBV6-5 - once CASKDSTDTQYF TGTGCCAGCAAAGATAGCACAGATACGCAGTATTTT
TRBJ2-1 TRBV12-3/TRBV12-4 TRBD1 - CASSPGTGMNEQFF TGTGCCAGCAGTCCCGGGACAGGGATGAATGAGCAGTTCTTC
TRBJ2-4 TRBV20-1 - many CSAVNRAPAKNIQYF TGCAGTGCGGTCAACAGGGCCCCTGCCAAAAACATTCAGTACTTC
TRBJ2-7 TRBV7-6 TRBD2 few CASSPLAGDHSYEQYF TGTGCCAGCAGCCCCCTAGCGGGAGACCACTCCTACGAGCAGTACTTC
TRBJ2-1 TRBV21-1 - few CASSNRDFYNEQFF TGTGCCAGCAGCAACCGGGACTTCTACAATGAGCAGTTCTTC
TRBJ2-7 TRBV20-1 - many CSARDGLGGRLYEQYF TGCAGTGCTAGAGATGGGTTAGGGGGTCGGCTGTACGAGCAGTACTTC
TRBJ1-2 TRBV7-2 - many CASSIGPDRSYGYTF TGTGCCAGCAGCATCGGACCGGACAGATCCTATGGCTACACCTTC
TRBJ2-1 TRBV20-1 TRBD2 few CSATLAGGHYNEQFF TGCAGTGCCACCTTAGCGGGGGGGCACTACAATGAGCAGTTCTTC
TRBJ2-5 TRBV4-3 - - CASSHILHGEETQYF TGCGCCAGCAGCCATATACTCCACGGGGAAGAGACCCAGTACTTC
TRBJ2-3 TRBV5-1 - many CASTLLGGDTQYF TGCGCCAGCACCTTACTAGGCGGGGATACGCAGTATTTT
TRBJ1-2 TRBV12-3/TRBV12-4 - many CASRQGLGYTF TGTGCCAGCAGGCAGGGATTAGGCTACACCTTC
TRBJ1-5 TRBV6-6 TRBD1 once CAIGQGGNQPQHF TGTGCCATCGGACAGGGAGGCAATCAGCCCCAGCATTTT
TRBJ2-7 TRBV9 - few CASSGGDGAGYEQYF TGTGCCAGCAGCGGGGGGGACGGGGCCGGGTACGAGCAGTACTTC
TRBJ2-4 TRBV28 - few CATRPPLAKNIQYF TGTGCCACCCGGCCCCCGCTAGCCAAAAACATTCAGTACTTC
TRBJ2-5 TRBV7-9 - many CASSLTEETQYF TGTGCCAGCAGCTTAACTGAAGAGACCCAGTACTTC
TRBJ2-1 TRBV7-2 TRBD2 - CASSLVRTREQFF TGTGCCAGCAGCTTAGTGAGGACTAGGGAGCAGTTCTTC